Below, one T cell receptor beta chain is given with its context. The sample originates from a study of control samples from healthy donors and cancer patients. Some clones are missing from TCRdb's copy, which holds only in-frame ones; the method was immunoSEQ multiplex PCR. Found here are some 74,000 clones, 94% of them singletons; the top ten hold approximately 2.5%. The source is a woman aged 25 to 39 in good health. Sequences were obtained from blood.

CDR3 residues: CASSMDWDYGYTF. The CDR3 region has the DNA TGCGCCAGCAGTATGGACTGGGACTATGGCTACACCTTC. This chain links TRBV10-2 with TRBJ1-2; unclear D gene. The ends were cut back, 5 bases at V and 3 bases at J, with 10 bases in the middle. The CDR3 extends over 13 amino acids. Germline V gives CDR1 WSHSY, CDR2 SAAADI.